The rows below give T cell receptor beta chains drawn from one sample of a study of control samples from healthy donors and cancer patients. Data came from immunoSEQ multiplex PCR; TCRdb stores just in-frame clones and leaves some out. The sample contains roughly 81,000 clones, more than 65% of which appear only once. The material sequenced was PBMCs. The receptors here all came from a man aged 55 to 69 with head and neck cancer. The CDR3 runs from the conserved cysteine through the conserved F or W. The D gene is left open where the match is weak.

D | V | CDR3
TRBD2 | TRBV7-9 | CASSFTGGHYEQYF
NA | TRBV19 | CASISGTGNTEAFF
TRBD2 | TRBV7-9 | CASTGGRAYEQYF
NA | TRBV30 | CAWSGGGSSYEQYF
NA | TRBV5-1 | CASSRVGGSDNSPLHF
TRBD2 | TRBV6-4 | CASSRLADYNEQFF
NA | TRBV6-1 | CASSEGSRVGQPQHF
TRBD1 | TRBV11-3 | CASDIGQDLFTDTQYF
TRBD1 | TRBV6-5 | CASRAAGGNSPLHF
NA | TRBV6-5 | CASSGGQTITYEQYF
TRBD1 | TRBV28 | CASQGGYGSIANYGYTF
NA | TRBV15 | CATSSGQRYNSPLHF
NA | TRBV7-9 | CASSQDRTDTQYF
NA | TRBV7-9 | CASSRQETQYF
NA | TRBV7-2 | CASSLDSTLGNTIYF
TRBD2 | TRBV10-3 | CAIRKLAGDYEQYF
NA | TRBV5-1 | CASSFNGLDYGYTF
NA | TRBV12-3/TRBV12-4 | CASSASVPYEQYF
NA | TRBV27 | CASSFGRGNNQPQHF
NA | TRBV7-6 | CASSIVPGPTDTQYF
NA | TRBV7-9 | CASSKLDSREKLFF
NA | TRBV5-5 | CANFSQGSYEQYF
NA | TRBV7-2 | CASSPPRETQYF
NA | TRBV16 | CASSQSRVEAFF
NA | TRBV18 | CASSPSQRQPQHF
TRBD2 | TRBV4-1 | CASSQDKRGGFYEQYF
NA | TRBV5-1 | CASSLALRRGDTQYF